Sequencing of this T cell receptor beta chain was carried out in a study of cytomegalovirus exposure and HLA in healthy donors. Trimming stripped 5 bases from V and 11 bases from J, with 13 bases between. From germline, CDR1 is LNHDA and CDR2 SQIVND (reference sequence). This CDR3 spans 12 amino acids. Researchers ran the PCR with 60 Vbeta and 13 Jbeta primers. TCRdb's table, derived via immunoSEQ multiplex PCR, lists solely in-frame clones and lacks some. Here the sample spans approximately 150,000 clones, 80% being singletons. This clonotype originated in a man younger than 45 in good health and CMV-seronegative. The chain couples TRBV19 to TRBJ2-4; D is possibly TRBD1 (5 bases). Sequencing was carried out using PBMCs. This CDR3 is CASSGATNVQYF. In DNA, the CDR3 is TGTGCCAGTAGTGGGGCAACAAATGTTCAGTACTTC.